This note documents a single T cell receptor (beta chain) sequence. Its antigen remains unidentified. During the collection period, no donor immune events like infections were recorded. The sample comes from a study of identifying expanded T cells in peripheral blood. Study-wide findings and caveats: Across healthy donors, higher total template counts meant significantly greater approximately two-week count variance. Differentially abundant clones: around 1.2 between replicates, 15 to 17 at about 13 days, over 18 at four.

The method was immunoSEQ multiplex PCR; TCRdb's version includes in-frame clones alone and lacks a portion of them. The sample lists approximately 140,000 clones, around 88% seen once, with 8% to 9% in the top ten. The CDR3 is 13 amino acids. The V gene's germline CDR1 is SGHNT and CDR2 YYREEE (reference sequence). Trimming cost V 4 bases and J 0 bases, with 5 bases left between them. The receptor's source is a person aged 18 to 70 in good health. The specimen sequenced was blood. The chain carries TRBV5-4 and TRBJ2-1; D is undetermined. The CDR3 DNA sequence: TGTGCCAGCAGCATCGACTCCTACAATGAGCAGTTCTTC. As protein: CASSIDSYNEQFF.